Shown below are 19 T cell receptor beta chains from a single sample sequenced in a study of blood T cell repertoires in COVID-19. Sequencing was performed with immunoSEQ multiplex PCR; in TCRdb, only in-frame clones are kept and a portion is missing. The table has 100,000 to 150,000 clones, 90% seen once. The sequenced sample was peripheral blood. The receptors here all came from a man aged 55 to 69 with COVID-19, enrolled during active disease.

The J gene is TRBJ1-2, the V gene TRBV3-1 (or the pseudogene TRBV3-2); D not certain. Trimming took 0 bases from V and 4 from J, leaving 9 bases between them. Germline V CDR1 and CDR2: LGHDT, YNNKEL (reference sequence). The CDR3 is 14 amino acids. The DNA for the CDR3 is TGTGCCAGCAGCCAAGAAAGAACTGTCTATGGCTACACCTTC. This translates into CASSQERTVYGYTF.

This clone was found once. This chain links TRBV15 with TRBJ2-7, with TRBD2 matching 7 bases. The CDR3 is 14 amino acids. The V and J ends lost 0 bases and 4 bases, in that order; junction bases with no gene match: 3. Germline V lookup: CDR1 LNHNV, CDR2 YYDKDF (reference sequence). CDR3 DNA: TGTGCCACCAGCAGAGATCGGCGGGGGTACGAGCAGTACTTC. This codes for CATSRDRRGYEQYF.

V gene TRBV18 combines with J gene TRBJ2-5, with no clear D. The V end lost 3 bases, the J end lost 2 bases, and 4 bases lay between the germline ends. The CDR3 has 12 residues. Germline V gene sequence: CDR1 KGHSH, CDR2 LQKENI. CDR3 amino acids: CASSPTQETQYF. The CDR3 DNA is TGTGCCAGCTCACCTACTCAAGAGACCCAGTACTTC.

The chain carries TRBV4-1 and TRBJ2-7; possibly TRBD1 for D (6 bases). V was shortened by 3 bases and J by 2 bases, with 14 bases between the two germline ends. Germline loops: CDR1 MGHRA, CDR2 YSYEKL. The CDR3 covers 15 residues. CDR3 sequence reads: CASSQARDTAYEQYF. CDR3 bases: TGCGCCAGCAGCCAGGCCCGGGACACTGCCTACGAGCAGTACTTC.

This clone was detected only a few times. This chain uses TRBV27 with TRBJ1-2, with D unclear. From germline, CDR1 is MNHEY and CDR2 SMNVEV (reference sequence). The V end lost 0 bases, the J end lost 1 base, and 6 bases lay between the germline ends. This CDR3 has 14 amino acids. The CDR3 sequence is CASSLSGNNYGYTF. CDR3 DNA: TGTGCCAGCAGTTTATCCGGGAATAACTATGGCTACACCTTC.

The chain links TRBV24-1 to TRBJ1-5, with D perhaps matching TRBD1 (6 bases). V lost 9 bases to trimming and J lost 1 base, with 6 bases between them. This CDR3 is built from 12 residues. Germline CDR1 reads KGHDR; CDR2 reads SFDVKD. The CDR3 loop is CATQGSNQPQHF. The CDR3 nucleotides are TGTGCCACCCAGGGGAGCAATCAGCCCCAGCATTTT.

In its sample, this clone was seen once. This chain uses TRBV30 with TRBJ2-7; no definite D call. Trimming shortened V by 3 bases and J by 8 bases, and 11 bases separated the two germline ends. CDR1 GTSNPN and CDR2 SVGIG come from the germline V gene (reference sequence). This CDR3 has 11 residues. For the CDR3, the DNA is TGTGCCTGGAGAGGCGGAAATAAGCAGTACTTC. Protein product: CAWRGGNKQYF.

This chain links TRBV18 with TRBJ1-1, with 11 bases identical to TRBD1. Germline V CDR1 and CDR2: KGHSH, LQKENI. This CDR3 region has 17 residues. V lost 2 bases and J lost 4; bases outside the gene matches: 9. CDR3 DNA: TGTGCCAGCTCACCAATGGGACAGGGGGGAGGGGCCACTGAAGCTTTCTTT. This translates into CASSPMGQGGGATEAFF.

V usage is TRBV29-1 and J usage is TRBJ1-1; D is possibly TRBD1 (6 bases). Germline CDR1 and CDR2: SQVTM and ANQGSEA. Trimming took 7 bases from V and 3 from J, leaving 15 bases between them. There are 13 residues in the CDR3. CDR3 region: CSGQVISDTEAFF. The CDR3 DNA is TGCAGCGGACAGGTTATCAGCGACACTGAAGCTTTCTTT. Full variable domain (outside the CDR3, taken from reference TRBV29-1 and TRBJ1-1): SAVISQKPSRDICQRGTSLTIQCQVDSQVTMMFWYRQQPGQSLTLIATANQGSEATYESGFVIDKFPISRPNLTFSTLTVSNMSPEDSSIYLCSGQVISDTEAFFGQGTRLTVV.

The CDR3, as DNA: TGTGCCAGTAGTCCACAGGGCCCATCGCTCATATCTGGGGCCAACGTCCTGACTTTC. Translation: CASSPQGPSLISGANVLTF. This chain joins TRBV19 and TRBJ2-6; a weak D match, TRBD1 (6 bases). V was trimmed by 5 bases and J by 1 base, leaving 21 bases between them. The germline CDR1 and CDR2 sequences are LNHDA and SQIVND (reference sequence). The CDR3 covers 19 residues. The complete variable domain, with remaining parts taken from reference TRBV19 and TRBJ2-6, reads DGGITQSPKYLFRKEGQNVTLSCEQNLNHDAMYWYRQDPGQGLRLIYYSQIVNDFQKGDIAEGYSVSREKKESFPLTVTSAQKNPTAFYLCASSPQGPSLISGANVLTFGAGSRLTVL.

V and J are TRBV10-1 and TRBJ2-1, with a possible D match to TRBD2 (5 bases). The CDR3 has 13 amino acids. In germline, CDR1 is WNHNN, CDR2 SYGVQD (reference sequence). V was pared by 6 bases and J by 9 bases, with 15 bases between. The CDR3 spells CASSDSLDGEQFF. The CDR3 DNA sequence: TGCGCCAGCAGCGATTCACTAGATGGTGAGCAGTTCTTC.

The CDR3 loop is CAWGLTQGTGELFF. The CDR3 DNA reads TGTGCCTGGGGACTAACACAGGGAACCGGGGAGCTGTTTTTT. The chain combines TRBV30 with TRBJ2-2; the D gene could be TRBD1 or TRBD2 (6 bases each). CDR1 is GTSNPN, CDR2 SVGIG, per germline (reference sequence). This CDR3 contains 14 residues. Trimming took 5 bases from V and 5 from J, leaving 15 bases between them.

The J gene is TRBJ2-7, the V gene TRBV6-5; 11 bases are a match to TRBD2. With V trimmed by 6 bases and J by 1 base, 2 bases remained unmatched. Germline CDR1 reads MNHEY; CDR2 reads SVGAGI. The CDR3 totals 14 residues. The CDR3 here is CASRGLAVSYEQYF. CDR3 nucleotide sequence: TGTGCCAGCAGGGGACTAGCGGTTTCCTACGAGCAGTACTTC.

The gene calls are TRBV19 and TRBJ2-2; D call uncertain. CDR3 size: 14 residues. The germline V gene encodes CDR1 LNHDA and CDR2 SQIVND (reference sequence). V was pared by 5 bases and J by 6 bases, with 13 bases between. CDR3 bases: TGTGCCAGTAGTCCGACGGGTTTATCCGGGGAGCTGTTTTTT. Translating gives CASSPTGLSGELFF.

There are a few counts of this clone. The chain combines TRBV5-6 with TRBJ1-1; TRBD1 might be the D (5 bases). In germline, CDR1 is SGHDT, CDR2 YYEEEE. V was pared by 0 bases and J by 1 base, with 10 bases between. The CDR3 is made up of 15 amino acids. The CDR3 sequence: CASSLVGGPNTEAFF. DNA of the CDR3: TGTGCCAGCAGCTTGGTGGGGGGACCGAACACTGAAGCTTTCTTT. Variable domain in full (rest from reference TRBV5-6 and TRBJ1-1): DAGVTQSPTHLIKTRGQQVTLRCSPKSGHDTVSWYQQALGQGPQFIFQYYEEEERQRGNFPDRFSGHQFPNYSSELNVNALLLGDSALYLCASSLVGGPNTEAFFGQGTRLTVV.

The V gene is TRBV6-2 or TRBV6-3, the J gene TRBJ1-1; a weak D match, TRBD1 (6 bases). Trimming took off 5 bases at V and 2 bases at J, with 12 bases between the two ends. CDR3 size: 14 residues. Germline values: CDR1 MNHEY, CDR2 SVGEGT. In nucleotides, the CDR3 is TGTGCCAGCAGTCCCTGGACAGACAACACTGAAGCTTTCTTT. Translated, it gives CASSPWTDNTEAFF.

This sequence joins TRBV7-6 and TRBJ2-3, with D unclear. CDR1 SGHVS and CDR2 FNYEAQ come from the germline V gene. The CDR3 runs 12 residues. Deletions cut 4 bases from V and 5 bases from J, with 7 bases between. The CDR3 region is CASSYLRDTQYF. DNA for the CDR3: TGTGCCAGCAGCTATCTTCGAGATACGCAGTATTTT. Based on the CDR3 plus reference TRBV7-6 and TRBJ2-3, the full variable domain is GAGVSQSPRYKVTKRGQDVALRCDPISGHVSLYWYRQALGQGPEFLTYFNYEAQQDKSGLPNDRFSAERPEGSISTLTIQRTEQRDSAMYRCASSYLRDTQYFGPGTRLTVL.

At least ten counts were recorded for this clone. The chain is built from TRBV10-3 and TRBJ2-7, with 9 bases lining up with TRBD1. The V segment lost 2 bases and the J segment 9 bases; nucleotides outside the gene matches: 8. Germline values: CDR1 ENHRY, CDR2 SYGVKD. CDR3 length equals 14 residues. CDR3 protein: CAISEPGQGLGQYF. DNA for the CDR3: TGTGCCATCAGTGAGCCGGGACAGGGATTAGGGCAGTACTTC.

The rearrangement links TRBV7-2 to TRBJ2-1, with D possibly being TRBD2 (6 bases). The V end was cut by 1 base, the J end by 15 bases, with 19 bases between. Per germline, CDR1 SGHTA and CDR2 FQGNSA. CDR3 length: 14 residues. The CDR3, as DNA: TGTGCCAGCAGCTTAGAGAACGGGAGCCCCCCCCGGTTCTTC. This sequence encodes CASSLENGSPPRFF.